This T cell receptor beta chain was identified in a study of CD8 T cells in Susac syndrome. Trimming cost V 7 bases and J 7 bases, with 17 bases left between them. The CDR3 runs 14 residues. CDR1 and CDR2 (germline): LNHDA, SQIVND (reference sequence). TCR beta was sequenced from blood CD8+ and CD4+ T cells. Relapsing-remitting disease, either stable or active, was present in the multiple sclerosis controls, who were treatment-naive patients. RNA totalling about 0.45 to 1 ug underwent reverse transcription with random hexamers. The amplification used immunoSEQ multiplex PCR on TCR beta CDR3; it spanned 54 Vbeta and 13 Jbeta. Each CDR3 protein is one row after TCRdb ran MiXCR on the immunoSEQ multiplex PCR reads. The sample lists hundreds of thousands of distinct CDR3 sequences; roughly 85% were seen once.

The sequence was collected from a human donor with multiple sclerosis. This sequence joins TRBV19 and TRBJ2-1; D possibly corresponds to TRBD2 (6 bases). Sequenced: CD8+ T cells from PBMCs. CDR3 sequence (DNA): TGTGCCAGTAAGGTGGGAGGCCCAAGGAATGAGCAGTTCTTC. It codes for CASKVGGPRNEQFF.